The 30 T cell receptor beta chains below were found in one sample sequenced in a study of PD-L1 blockade in urothelial cancer. The data were produced by immunoSEQ multiplex PCR, yet TCRdb's version contains in-frame clones alone and is incomplete. The sample lists about 45,000 clones, roughly 82% seen once, with less than 15% in the top ten. Time point of the sample: peripheral blood 6 weeks after treatment start. The specimen was PBMCs, collected around atezolizumab (anti-PD-L1) treatment. These receptors came from a man aged 60 to 75 with urothelial cancer.

The V and J genes are TRBV2 and TRBJ2-2; D remains ambiguous. V lost 1 base to trimming and J lost 0 bases, with 3 bases between them. The CDR3 runs 14 residues. CDR1 is SNHLY and CDR2 is FYNNEI in the germline V gene. The CDR3 nucleotides read TGTGCCAGCAGTGAAGGCGCGAACACCGGGGAGCTGTTTTTT. Its translation: CASSEGANTGELFF.

This clone was observed once. This chain joins TRBV15 and TRBJ1-4, with a possible D match to TRBD1 (5 bases). The CDR3 runs 15 residues. In germline, CDR1 is LNHNV, CDR2 YYDKDF (reference sequence). Trimming stripped 0 bases from V and 5 bases from J, with 10 bases between. CDR3 DNA sequence: TGTGCCACCAGCAGAGAGGGGGGGGAAAATGAAAAACTGTTTTTT. It codes for CATSREGGENEKLFF.

In this sample, this clone turned up a few times. The genes are TRBV27 and TRBJ1-5; a possible D gene is TRBD1 (6 bases). V lost 4 bases and J lost 5, with 15 bases in between. Germline CDR1 and CDR2: MNHEY and SMNVEV (reference sequence). The CDR3 spans 15 residues. The CDR3 loop reads CASSSSLGGHQPQHF. In DNA, the CDR3 is TGTGCCAGCAGTTCCAGTTTGGGGGGGCATCAGCCCCAGCATTTT.

The chain combines TRBV14 with TRBJ1-2; 7 bases are a match to TRBD1. This CDR3 spans 17 amino acids. V dropped 0 bases and J dropped 9; count of bases not matched to a gene: 16. Germline V lookup: CDR1 SGHDN, CDR2 FVKESK. The CDR3 coding sequence is TGTGCCAGCAGCCAAGACCCTCCGGGCAGGGGGTGGAGCAGCTACACCTTC. It translates to CASSQDPPGRGWSSYTF.

V and J are TRBV28 and TRBJ1-2; TRBD1 matches at 7 bases. The V gene's germline CDR1 is MDHEN and CDR2 SYDVKM. CDR3 length: 13 amino acids. The V and J ends lost 5 bases and 4 bases, in that order; junction bases with no gene match: 4. CDR3 residues: CASSRDRAYGYTF. The CDR3 DNA sequence: TGTGCCAGCAGTCGAGACAGGGCCTATGGCTACACCTTC.

This chain uses TRBV5-1 with TRBJ1-4; TRBD1 might be the D (6 bases). The length of the CDR3 is 14 residues. The ends were cut back, 4 bases at V and 4 bases at J, with 11 bases in the middle. Germline CDR1 reads SGHRS; CDR2 reads YFSETQ. The CDR3 spells CASSIAGVNEKLFF. The CDR3 DNA reads as TGCGCCAGCAGCATAGCAGGGGTTAATGAAAAACTGTTTTTT.

This chain joins TRBV6-5 and TRBJ2-2, with 7 bases lining up with TRBD1. The CDR3 consists of 15 residues. Germline CDR1 reads MNHEY; CDR2 reads SVGAGI. The trim removed 5 bases at V and 0 bases at J, leaving 3 bases unmatched. The CDR3 DNA is TGTGCCAGCAGTCCCGGGACAGCGAACACCGGGGAGCTGTTTTTT. This codes for CASSPGTANTGELFF.

The gene calls are TRBV5-1 and TRBJ2-5; possible D gene TRBD2, 5 bases. Trimming took off 4 bases at V and 5 bases at J, with 12 bases between the two ends. The CDR3 has 13 amino acids. The V gene's germline CDR1 is SGHRS and CDR2 YFSETQ. The CDR3 loop reads CASSPRGGETQYF. The CDR3 coding sequence is TGCGCCAGCAGCCCCCGGGGTGGGGAGACCCAGTACTTC.

The chain recombines TRBV5-1 with TRBJ2-1, with D possibly matching TRBD1 (6 bases). V lost 3 bases to trimming and J lost 4 bases, with 20 bases between them. CDR1 is SGHRS and CDR2 is YFSETQ in the germline V gene. There are 17 residues in the CDR3. The CDR3 coding sequence is TGCGCCAGCAGCTCCTCAGGGGCATCGTATAGATACAATGAGCAGTTCTTC. Residues: CASSSSGASYRYNEQFF.

V is TRBV30 and J is TRBJ2-5; tentatively, D is TRBD2 (6 bases). The germline V and J ends were trimmed by 5 bases and 2 bases, with 15 bases remaining between them. The CDR3 consists of 14 residues. CDR1 is GTSNPN, CDR2 SVGIG, per germline (reference sequence). CDR3 amino acids: CAWAGMAPQETQYF. The DNA for the CDR3 is TGTGCCTGGGCGGGGATGGCCCCTCAAGAGACCCAGTACTTC.

The count of this clone is one. The chain uses TRBV5-1 and TRBJ1-1, with D maybe TRBD1 (5 bases). This CDR3 spans 15 amino acids. V lost 0 bases and J 2 bases, leaving 11 bases between the germline ends. In germline, CDR1 is SGHRS, CDR2 YFSETQ. The DNA of the CDR3 is TGCGCCAGCAGCTTGGAATCAGGGATTAACACTGAAGCTTTCTTT. Amino acids: CASSLESGINTEAFF.

The chain couples TRBV5-4 to TRBJ1-4; 8 bases map to TRBD1. In germline, CDR1 is SGHNT, CDR2 YYREEE (reference sequence). The ends lost 2 bases at V and 5 bases at J; junction bases unmatched: 8. The CDR3 loop spans 16 amino acids. The DNA for the CDR3 is TGTGCCAGCAGCTTCTCCGGACAGGGCGGAAATGAAAAACTGTTTTTT. Translated: CASSFSGQGGNEKLFF.

In this sample, this clone turned up once. The chain uses TRBV7-9 and TRBJ1-2, with 10 bases lining up with TRBD1. Per germline, CDR1 SEHNR and CDR2 FQNEAQ (reference sequence). The CDR3 totals 14 residues. Trimming took 6 bases from V and 4 from J; bases not matched to a gene: 5. CDR3 protein: CASSSDRGSYGYTF. The CDR3 DNA reads as TGTGCCAGCAGTTCGGACAGGGGGTCCTATGGCTACACCTTC.

This chain joins TRBV6-6 and TRBJ2-2; 7 bases are a match to TRBD1. Per germline, CDR1 MNHNY and CDR2 SVGAGI (reference sequence). V shed 6 bases, J shed 3 bases, and the junction held 4 bases outside the gene matches. The CDR3 runs 14 residues. This chain's CDR3 is CASREQGYTGELFF. CDR3 nucleotides: TGTGCCAGCAGGGAACAGGGGTACACCGGGGAGCTGTTTTTT.

The chain has TRBV6-1 and TRBJ2-1; 8 positions agree with TRBD2. The CDR3 is 15 residues long. After removal of 5 bases from V and 3 bases from J, the junction contained 6 bases not matched to a gene. The germline V gene encodes CDR1 MNHNS and CDR2 SASEGT. The DNA for the CDR3 is TGTGCCAGCAGTCGCCTCACTAGCGGCTACAATGAGCAGTTCTTC. Protein: CASSRLTSGYNEQFF.

This clone is a singleton in its sample. The chain combines TRBV7-8 with TRBJ2-2; D remains unclear. Germline V gene sequence: CDR1 SGHVS, CDR2 FQNEAQ. Deletions cut 0 bases from V and 3 bases from J, with 8 bases between. The CDR3 has 15 residues. CDR3 DNA: TGTGCCAGCAGCTTAGCCCCGAGGCACACCGGGGAGCTGTTTTTT. It codes for CASSLAPRHTGELFF.

The chain couples TRBV11-3 to TRBJ2-1, with 10 bases that match TRBD1. Germline lookup yields CDR1 SGHNT and CDR2 YENEEA. The trim removed 1 base at V and 8 bases at J, leaving 5 bases unmatched. This CDR3 is built from 15 residues. CDR3 nucleotides: TGTGCCAGCAGCTTAGGACAGGGACAGGGGCATGAGCAGTTCTTC. As protein: CASSLGQGQGHEQFF.

The rearrangement links TRBV29-1 to TRBJ1-2, with no clear D. The CDR3 runs 11 residues. V gave up 0 bases and J gave up 6 bases, with 5 bases separating them. The germline V gene encodes CDR1 SQVTM and CDR2 ANQGSEA. The CDR3: CSVEDLHGYTF. The CDR3 bases are TGCAGCGTTGAAGATCTACATGGCTACACCTTC.

The chain employs TRBV4-1 and TRBJ2-5, with D perhaps TRBD2 (5 bases). CDR3 size: 15 residues. Germline lookup yields CDR1 MGHRA and CDR2 YSYEKL. V lost 1 base to trimming and J lost 0 bases, with 9 bases between them. CDR3 in DNA: TGCGCCAGCAGCCAAGGTTTGGACTACCAAGAGACCCAGTACTTC. Amino acids: CASSQGLDYQETQYF.

This clone is a singleton in its sample. V gene TRBV11-2 combines with J gene TRBJ2-5; TRBD2 matches 7 bases. Germline CDR1 reads SGHAT; CDR2 reads FQNNGV. V gave up 8 bases and J gave up 9 bases; unmatched junction bases: 21. There are 16 residues in the CDR3. The CDR3 loop is CASCELYSGPQSPQYF. The CDR3 coding sequence is TGTGCCAGCTGCGAATTGTATAGCGGGCCCCAGTCGCCCCAGTACTTC.

This sequence joins TRBV19 and TRBJ1-4; D perhaps matches TRBD1 (5 bases). The CDR3 runs to 15 residues. Germline V gene sequence: CDR1 LNHDA, CDR2 SQIVND (reference sequence). Trimming left V 6 bases short and J 5 bases short, with 16 bases between. The CDR3 loop is CASRTRDSGNEKLFF. The DNA of the CDR3 is TGTGCCAGTAGGACCCGGGACTCAGGGAATGAAAAACTGTTTTTT. The variable domain in full, completed from reference TRBV19 and TRBJ1-4, reads DGGITQSPKYLFRKEGQNVTLSCEQNLNHDAMYWYRQDPGQGLRLIYYSQIVNDFQKGDIAEGYSVSREKKESFPLTVTSAQKNPTAFYLCASRTRDSGNEKLFFGSGTQLSVL.

This sequence joins TRBV5-5 and TRBJ2-1; TRBD1 matches at 7 bases. Germline-derived CDR1 and CDR2 are SGHKS and YYEKEE (reference sequence). Trimming took 1 base from V and 8 from J; bases not matched to a gene: 9. CDR3 length: 15 amino acids. CDR3 sequence: CASSLFGDRSDEQFF. The CDR3 nucleotides read TGTGCCAGCAGCTTGTTTGGGGACAGATCTGATGAGCAGTTCTTC. Full variable domain (rest looked up from reference TRBV5-5 and TRBJ2-1): DAGVTQSPTHLIKTRGQQVTLRCSPISGHKSVSWYQQVLGQGPQFIFQYYEKEERGRGNFPDRFSARQFPNYSSELNVNALLLGDSALYLCASSLFGDRSDEQFFGPGTRLTVL.

Regarding this clone: One end of the junction is discordant with germline, which a read error may explain. This chain links TRBV7-7 with TRBJ2-5; 10 bases line up with TRBD2. The CDR3 is 16 residues long. Germline V gives CDR1 SSHAT, CDR2 FNYEAQ (reference sequence). Written as DNA, the CDR3 is TGTGCTAGCAGCTCAGGGAGCGGGAGGGCCACAGAGACCCAGTACTTC. Translating it yields CASSSGSGRATETQYF.

V usage is TRBV23-1 and J usage is TRBJ1-2, with D uncertain. TRBV23-1 belongs to the ORF category, with a function that is uncertain. This CDR3 comprises 16 residues. The V end was cut by 0 bases, the J end by 5 bases, with 16 bases between. Here the CDR3 reads CASSQSHIPRCYGYTF. DNA for the CDR3: TGCGCCAGCAGTCAATCCCACATCCCCAGGTGTTATGGCTACACCTTC.

J is TRBJ2-7 and V is TRBV27; 8 nucleotides agree with TRBD2. Germline CDR1 is MNHEY and CDR2 is SMNVEV (reference sequence). The CDR3 spans 15 residues. The V segment lost 10 bases and the J segment 1 base; nucleotides outside the gene matches: 12. CDR3 DNA sequence: TGTGCCATCCCAGTGCTGGGACTAGTATCCTACGAGCAGTACTTC. As protein: CAIPVLGLVSYEQYF.

The chain carries TRBV18 and TRBJ2-7; 8 bases line up with TRBD2. Trimming took 6 bases from V and 2 from J; bases not matched to a gene: 18. CDR1 is KGHSH and CDR2 is LQKENI in the germline V gene. The CDR3 loop spans 18 amino acids. CDR3 bases: TGTGCCAGCTCGCATAGCACTGTAACTAGCGGACAAGCCTACGAGCAGTACTTC. Its protein is CASSHSTVTSGQAYEQYF.

The genes are TRBV28 and TRBJ2-7, with 9 bases that match TRBD1. This CDR3 is 12 amino acids long. Germline V gene lookup returns CDR1 MDHEN and CDR2 SYDVKM. The trim removed 6 bases at V and 7 bases at J, leaving 4 bases unmatched. This CDR3 is CASRGQGQEQYF. The CDR3 region has the DNA TGTGCCAGCAGGGGACAGGGACAGGAGCAGTACTTC.

This chain connects TRBV29-1 to TRBJ2-5, with 9 bases matching TRBD1. CDR3 length: 15 amino acids. V trimming: 5 bases; J trimming: 5 bases; junction bases outside the gene matches: 12. Germline assignment: CDR1 SQVTM and CDR2 ANQGSEA. CDR3 amino acids: CSVTTGDRVTETQYF. As DNA, the CDR3 is TGCAGCGTTACTACCGGGGACAGGGTAACGGAGACCCAGTACTTC.

The rearrangement uses TRBV7-2 and TRBJ2-5; D might be TRBD2 (6 bases). The V end lost 1 base, the J end lost 5 bases, and 11 bases lay between the germline ends. This CDR3 spans 14 amino acids. CDR1 and CDR2 from the germline V gene are SGHTA and FQGNSA. The chain's CDR3 is CASSLDAGLETQYF. The CDR3 coding sequence is TGTGCCAGCAGCTTAGACGCGGGGCTGGAGACCCAGTACTTC.

The V call is TRBV5-1, the J call TRBJ2-1; TRBD2 agrees at 9 bases. This CDR3 spans 16 amino acids. V lost 0 bases and J lost 8; bases outside the gene matches: 9. Looked up from germline, CDR1 is SGHRS and CDR2 is YFSETQ. The CDR3 DNA follows: TGCGCCAGCAGCTTGGCCGGGGGCGGGGGGGCCCATGAGCAGTTCTTC. Encoded protein: CASSLAGGGGAHEQFF.